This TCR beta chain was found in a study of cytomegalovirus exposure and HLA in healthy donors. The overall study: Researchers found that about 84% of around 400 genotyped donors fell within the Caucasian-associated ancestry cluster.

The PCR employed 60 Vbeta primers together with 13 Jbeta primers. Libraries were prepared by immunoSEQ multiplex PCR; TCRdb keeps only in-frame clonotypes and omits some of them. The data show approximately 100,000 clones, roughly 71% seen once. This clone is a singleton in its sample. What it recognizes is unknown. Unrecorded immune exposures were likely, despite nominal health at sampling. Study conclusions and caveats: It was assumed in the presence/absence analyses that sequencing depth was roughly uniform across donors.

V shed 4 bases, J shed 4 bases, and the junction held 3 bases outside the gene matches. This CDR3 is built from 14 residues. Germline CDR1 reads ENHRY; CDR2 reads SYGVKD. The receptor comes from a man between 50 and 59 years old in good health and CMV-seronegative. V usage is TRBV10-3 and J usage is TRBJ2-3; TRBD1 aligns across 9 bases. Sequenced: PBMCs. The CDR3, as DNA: TGTGCCATCAGTGGACAGGGGGATTCAGATACGCAGTATTTT. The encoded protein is CAISGQGDSDTQYF.